The 10 T cell receptor beta chains below were found in one sample sequenced in a study of technical replicates of blood from a few donors. The repertoire was sequenced with immunoSEQ multiplex PCR; TCRdb's copy has only in-frame clones and lacks some. The sample holds 65,000 to 85,000 clones, about 96% seen once. The sequencing sample was made of T cells isolated from PBMCs. Every receptor here comes from a human donor in good health.

This clone was recorded once. This rearrangement joins TRBV30 to TRBJ1-5; 7 bases fit TRBD1. With 2 bases clipped from V and 5 bases from J, the junction kept 6 bases outside the gene matches. CDR1 and CDR2 (germline): GTSNPN, SVGIG (reference sequence). The CDR3 extends over 14 amino acids. CDR3 amino acids: CAWSKGTAYQPQHF. As DNA, the CDR3 is TGTGCCTGGAGTAAGGGGACAGCCTATCAGCCCCAGCATTTT.

J is TRBJ2-5 and V is TRBV30; D is unresolved. V lost 2 bases and J lost 0, with 7 bases in between. The CDR3 covers 13 residues. Germline V gene sequence: CDR1 GTSNPN, CDR2 SVGIG (reference sequence). The CDR3 loop reads CAWSMAYQETQYF. CDR3 coding DNA: TGTGCCTGGAGTATGGCTTACCAAGAGACCCAGTACTTC.

The rearrangement joins TRBV19 to TRBJ1-1, with D possibly TRBD1 on 5 matching bases. Trimming removed 9 bases at V and 4 bases at J, with 15 bases between. The CDR3 has 13 amino acids. Germline lookup yields CDR1 LNHDA and CDR2 SQIVND (reference sequence). The CDR3 spells CASHNFGATEAFF. CDR3 sequence (DNA): TGTGCCAGCCATAACTTTGGGGCCACTGAAGCTTTCTTT.

The chain recombines TRBV4-1 with TRBJ2-7, with 9 bases that match TRBD2. V was pared by 4 bases and J by 0 bases, with 1 base of the junction left unmatched. The germline V gene encodes CDR1 MGHRA and CDR2 YSYEKL. The CDR3 extends over 14 amino acids. The CDR3 bases are TGCGCCAGCAGCCGTAGCGGGAGCTCCTACGAGCAGTACTTC. This encodes CASSRSGSSYEQYF.

V and J are TRBV15 and TRBJ2-7, with 12 bases aligning to TRBD1. Germline V gene sequence: CDR1 LNHNV, CDR2 YYDKDF (reference sequence). This CDR3 is built from 16 residues. The J segment lost 7 bases and the V segment lost 0 bases, leaving 7 bases of the junction unmatched. CDR3 coding DNA: TGTGCCACCAGCAGAGATTTGGGACAGGGGGCGCGGGAGCAGTACTTC. Translated: CATSRDLGQGAREQYF. The variable domain in full, completed from reference TRBV15 and TRBJ2-7, reads DAMVIQNPRYQVTQFGKPVTLSCSQTLNHNVMYWYQQKSSQAPKLLFHYYDKDFNNEADTPDNFQSRRPNTSFCFLDIRSPGLGDTAMYLCATSRDLGQGAREQYFGPGTRLTVT.

The chain recombines TRBV7-9 with TRBJ2-2, with TRBD1 identical over 7 bases. This CDR3 has 15 amino acids. The ends lost 4 bases at V and 0 bases at J; junction bases unmatched: 2. Germline CDR1 and CDR2: SEHNR and FQNEAQ (reference sequence). The CDR3 DNA follows: TGTGCCAGCAGCTACGACAGGGCGAACACCGGGGAGCTGTTTTTT. It yields the protein CASSYDRANTGELFF.

This sequence joins TRBV4-1 and TRBJ2-7; the D gene is possibly TRBD2 (6 bases). The germline CDR1 and CDR2 sequences are MGHRA and YSYEKL. The CDR3 consists of 14 residues. The V and J ends lost 2 bases and 3 bases respectively, with 11 bases between them. The CDR3 DNA reads as TGCGCCAGCAGCCAACGGGAGCGGAGCTACGAGCAGTACTTC. Its translation: CASSQRERSYEQYF.

V usage is TRBV2 and J usage is TRBJ2-1; D not certain. The CDR3 is made up of 17 amino acids. Germline V gene data show CDR1 as SNHLY and CDR2 as FYNNEI. The germline V and J ends were trimmed by 3 bases and 8 bases, with 23 bases remaining between them. The CDR3 DNA is TGTGCCAGCAGTGAGGCGACCTTAGCCCCCAAAGGCCATGAGCAGTTCTTC. This encodes CASSEATLAPKGHEQFF.

The rearrangement uses TRBV7-3 and TRBJ2-2, with 12 positions matching TRBD2. With 2 bases clipped from V and 6 bases from J, the junction kept 1 base outside the gene matches. The length of the CDR3 is 15 residues. CDR1 is SGHTA and CDR2 is FQGTGA in the germline V gene. The CDR3 region has the DNA TGTGCCAGCAGCTTACTAGCGGGAGGGCCCGGGGAGCTGTTTTTT. This sequence encodes CASSLLAGGPGELFF.

A single count supports this clone. The chain recombines TRBV19 with TRBJ1-2; no firm D call. Germline assignment: CDR1 LNHDA and CDR2 SQIVND (reference sequence). Trimming took 0 bases from V and 0 from J, leaving 8 bases between them. The CDR3 runs to 15 residues. CDR3 nucleotides: TGTGCCAGTAGTATAGATCTAGCGGCTAACTATGGCTACACCTTC. Its translation is CASSIDLAANYGYTF.